One and the same sample provided the 11 T cell receptor beta chains below, sequenced in a study of blood T cell repertoires in COVID-19. Sequencing used immunoSEQ multiplex PCR; TCRdb keeps in-frame clones, though not all of them. The sample has about 330,000 clones, approximately 89% seen once; the top ten hold less than 5.5%. The sample consisted of PBMCs or T cells enriched from blood (not recorded which). The receptors were sampled from a man in his thirties or forties who had recovered from COVID-19.

The J gene is TRBJ2-7, the V gene TRBV2; D call uncertain. The CDR3 consists of 12 residues. The germline V gene encodes CDR1 SNHLY and CDR2 FYNNEI. V shed 6 bases and J shed 2 bases, with 8 bases lying between them. This CDR3 reads CASRDTTYEQYF. In DNA form, the CDR3 reads TGTGCCAGCAGAGACACAACCTACGAGCAGTACTTC.

In its sample, this clone was seen many times. The chain employs TRBV5-6 and TRBJ2-1; possible D gene TRBD2, 6 bases. CDR1 is SGHDT, CDR2 YYEEEE, per germline. Trimming left V 2 bases short and J 7 bases short, with 19 bases between. CDR3 length equals 16 residues. The CDR3 bases are TGTGCCAGCAGCTTATCACTAGCTAGGGTGGGTAATGAGCAGTTCTTC. Translated, it gives CASSLSLARVGNEQFF.

The CDR3 coding sequence is TGTGCCAGTAGTGCGCGGGGGGGCAGGGAGACCCAGTACTTC. Protein: CASSARGGRETQYF. The chain combines TRBV19 with TRBJ2-5, with 9 nucleotides matching TRBD2. Germline lookup yields CDR1 LNHDA and CDR2 SQIVND (reference sequence). J lost 5 bases, V lost 5 bases, and 6 bases had no gene match. The length of the CDR3 is 14 residues.

The chain joins TRBV5-1 to TRBJ2-3, with 9 bases aligning to TRBD2. This CDR3 region has 18 residues. Germline V gene data show CDR1 as SGHRS and CDR2 as YFSETQ. V lost 0 bases, J lost 2 bases, and 10 bases stayed unmatched. The CDR3 DNA reads as TGCGCCAGCAGCTTGGCCGGGCAGCGGGGGGCACACACAGATACGCAGTATTTT. It encodes CASSLAGQRGAHTDTQYF. The whole variable domain, remainder taken from reference TRBV5-1 and TRBJ2-3, is KAGVTQTPRYLIKTRGQQVTLSCSPISGHRSVSWYQQTPGQGLQFLFEYFSETQRNKGNFPGRFSGRQFSNSRSEMNVSTLELGDSALYLCASSLAGQRGAHTDTQYFGPGTRLTVL.

The chain uses TRBV5-5 and TRBJ1-5; TRBD1 is a possible D gene (5 bases). V lost 0 bases and J lost 1, with 8 bases in between. CDR1 is SGHKS, CDR2 YYEKEE, per germline (reference sequence). The CDR3 is 15 amino acids. CDR3 amino acids: CASSLATASNQPQHF. CDR3 DNA: TGTGCCAGCAGCTTGGCGACAGCCAGCAATCAGCCCCAGCATTTT.

The J gene is TRBJ2-2, the V gene TRBV7-3, with 8 bases fitting TRBD2. The CDR3 runs to 15 residues. V dropped 5 bases and J dropped 7; count of bases not matched to a gene: 9. The germline V gene encodes CDR1 SGHTA and CDR2 FQGTGA. The CDR3 sequence is CASSPAPGGGGELFF. The CDR3 region has the DNA TGTGCCAGCAGCCCCGCCCCGGGGGGGGGCGGGGAGCTGTTTTTT.

The chain carries TRBV12-1 and TRBJ2-6; the table's D call of TRBD1 was not tested on the DNA. TRBV12-1 is a pseudogene locus. CDR3 size: 18 residues. DNA for the CDR3: TGTGCCAGCAGCTTGGGGGACAGGGTGGTATCCGGGGCCAACGTCCTGACTTTC. This gives the protein CASSLGDRVVSGANVLTF.

This chain connects TRBV5-6 to TRBJ1-1, with D possibly being TRBD1 (6 bases). V lost 2 bases to trimming and J lost 4 bases, with 9 bases between them. Germline-derived CDR1 and CDR2 are SGHDT and YYEEEE. The CDR3 length is 13 residues. The chain's CDR3 is CASSLGGFTEAFF. Written as DNA, the CDR3 is TGTGCCAGCAGCTTAGGGGGTTTCACTGAAGCTTTCTTT.

V and J are TRBV6-6 and TRBJ2-7, with TRBD2 matching 11 bases. V dropped 2 bases and J dropped 5; count of bases not matched to a gene: 8. CDR1 is MNHNY and CDR2 is SVGAGI in the germline V gene (reference sequence). The CDR3 contains 16 residues. The DNA of the CDR3 is TGTGCCAGCAGTTACGCTTTAGCGGGGGGGCGGCACGAGCAGTACTTC. It yields the protein CASSYALAGGRHEQYF.

The chain joins TRBV5-4 to TRBJ2-5; the D gene is possibly TRBD1 (5 bases). Trimming cost V 5 bases and J 5 bases, with 10 bases left between them. The length of the CDR3 is 12 residues. Per germline, CDR1 SGHNT and CDR2 YYREEE (reference sequence). The CDR3 nucleotides are TGTGCCAGCAGACGACCAGGGGAGACCCAGTACTTC. Its translation: CASRRPGETQYF.

J is TRBJ1-2 and V is TRBV27; D is ambiguous. The germline V and J ends were trimmed by 3 bases and 8 bases, with 13 bases remaining between them. The CDR3 loop spans 13 amino acids. In germline, CDR1 is MNHEY, CDR2 SMNVEV (reference sequence). Here the CDR3 reads CASSLSQRAGYTF. DNA of the CDR3: TGTGCCAGCAGTTTGAGCCAGCGGGCGGGCTACACCTTC.